This is a list of T cell receptor beta chains from one sample in a study of beta chain features in type 1 diabetes. This table comes from immunoSEQ multiplex PCR, and its TCRdb copy is limited to in-frame clones, with some not included. The data show about 190,000 clones, with approximately 8% seen just once and 0.5% held by the top ten. Sample: central memory CD4+ T cells from blood. These receptors came from a man younger than 30 with type 1 diabetes. The conserved cysteine and the conserved F or W are not part of the CDR3 here. A clone size is listed for some rows: how often the clone was seen (once, few, many), or a class if it is expanded.

v_gene	len	abundance	CDR3aa
TRBV10-3	11	NA	ASSEVDKNEQF
TRBV10-3	12	many	AISAGSSTDTQY
TRBV11-2	12	few	ASSRGGAGETQY
TRBV2	10	NA	ASRGEGNEQY
TRBV18	14	NA	ASSPPTSGGNNEQF
TRBV4-2	14	many	ASSETGTSAFNEQF
TRBV10-3	12	few	AISGTATNEKLF
TRBV5-6	10	NA	ASSVTGYEQF
TRBV4-2	14	few	ASSPFQGSGYNEQF
TRBV5-1	14	NA	ASSWAVGTGTYEQY
TRBV7-9	12	many	ASRVGTGANVLT
TRBV5-1	14	few	ASSKTGAGQSYEQY
TRBV28	14	few	ASSALPGLTSYEQY
TRBV19	12	NA	ASRPWAGNQPQH
TRBV18	14	few	ASSPGRQGLNTEAF
TRBV10-3	13	once	AISEATGANYGYT
TRBV5-1	14	few	ASSLSPGIPRETQY
TRBV30	14	NA	AWSATGRGMNTEAF
TRBV6-4	11	few	ASSLNGANVLT
TRBV6-1	13	NA	ASSEVTGVDEKLF
TRBV19	14	NA	ASSRSTGILNYGYT
TRBV11-3	11	few	ASSSQGDTEAF
TRBV7-2	11	NA	ASSPNGNQPQH
TRBV7-2	13	NA	ASSSGLAGGNEQF
TRBV28	11	few	ASSFGGGDEQY
TRBV6-5	14	few	ASSYRQSYSGNTIY
TRBV19	12	NA	ASSPTGVGYGYT
TRBV25-1	10	NA	ARNRATYEQY
TRBV5-5	12	NA	ASSLSAGKETQY
TRBV5-4	13	few	ASSLQGGRHTEAF
TRBV5-4	13	NA	ASRMASGGYNEQF
TRBV7-8	13	NA	ASSSRTSVKETQY
TRBV7-9	17	few	ASSLGEGRRRARFYEQY
TRBV30	9	many	AWRTGAEQY
TRBV14	18	NA	ASSQTGREASGRAYNEQF
TRBV11-2	13	NA	ASSIGDRLDYGYT
TRBV28	13	NA	ASSPPPRGQDEQY
TRBV18	13	NA	ASSPIEQDTGELF
TRBV21-1	13	few	ASSKDIPMLGELF
TRBV6-1	12	few	ASRSGPSTDTQY
TRBV30	11	few	AWSVKTAGTQY
TRBV18	13	NA	ASSPGDRVGTEAF
TRBV19	13	few	ASSITGQGDSPLH